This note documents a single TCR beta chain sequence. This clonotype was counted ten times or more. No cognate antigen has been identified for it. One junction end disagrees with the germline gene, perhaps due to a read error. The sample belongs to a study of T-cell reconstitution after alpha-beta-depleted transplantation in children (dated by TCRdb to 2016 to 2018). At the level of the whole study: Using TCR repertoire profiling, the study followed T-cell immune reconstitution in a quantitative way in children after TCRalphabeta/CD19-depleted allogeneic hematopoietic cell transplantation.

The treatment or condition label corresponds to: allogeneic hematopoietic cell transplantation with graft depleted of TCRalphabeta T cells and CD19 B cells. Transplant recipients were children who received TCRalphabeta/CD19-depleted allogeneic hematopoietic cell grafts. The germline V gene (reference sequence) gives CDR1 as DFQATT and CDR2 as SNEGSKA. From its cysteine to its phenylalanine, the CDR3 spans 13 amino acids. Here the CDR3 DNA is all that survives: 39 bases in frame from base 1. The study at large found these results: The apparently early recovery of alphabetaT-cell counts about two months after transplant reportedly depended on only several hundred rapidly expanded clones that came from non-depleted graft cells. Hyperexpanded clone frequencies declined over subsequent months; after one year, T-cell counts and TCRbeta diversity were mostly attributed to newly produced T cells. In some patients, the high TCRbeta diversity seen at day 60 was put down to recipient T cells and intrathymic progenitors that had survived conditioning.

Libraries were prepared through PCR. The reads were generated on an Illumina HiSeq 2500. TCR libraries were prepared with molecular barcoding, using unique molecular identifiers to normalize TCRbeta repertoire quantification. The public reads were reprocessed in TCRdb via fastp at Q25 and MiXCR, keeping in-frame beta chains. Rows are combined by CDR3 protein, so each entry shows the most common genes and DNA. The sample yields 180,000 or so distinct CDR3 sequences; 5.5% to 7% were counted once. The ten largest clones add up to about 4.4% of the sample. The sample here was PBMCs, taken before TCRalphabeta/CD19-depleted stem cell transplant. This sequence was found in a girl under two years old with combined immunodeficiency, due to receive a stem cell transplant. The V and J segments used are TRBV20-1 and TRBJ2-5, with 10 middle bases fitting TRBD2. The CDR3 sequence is CSARGSGGPNPVF. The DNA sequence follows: TGCAGTGCTCGAGGTAGCGGGGGGCCAAACCCGGTCTTC.